This entry features one TCR beta chain sequence. Its matching antigen is unknown. How the authors handled the data: ImmunoSEQ only sent back junction sequences with no quality scores, so filtering was done differently. Sequencing was performed with immunoSEQ multiplex PCR; in TCRdb, only in-frame clones are kept and a portion is missing. The V and J calls and the clone size are those of that table, but D and trimming were determined from the DNA. Here the sample spans about 490,000 clones, around 80% being singletons. Genomic DNA for unsorted samples, which was extracted with the QIAamp DNA Blood Mini kit, came from 85 million to 90 million PBMCs. The CDR3 runs to 13 residues. Germline CDR1 SGHTS, CDR2 YDEGEE. Trimming stripped 1 base from V and 10 bases from J, with 12 bases between. The data belong to a study of shared clonotypes between healthy human individuals. Points from the study as a whole: Among donors, the sharing of clonotypes was expected to be influenced by sequencing depth.

Material for sequencing was PBMCs. The sequence came from a woman aged 40 to 55 in good health. Some clones in this sample may be carry-over from other donors' samples. The chain recombines TRBV5-8 with TRBJ2-1; D is ambiguous. CDR3 DNA: TGTGCCAGCAGCTTGATGGTGCATAGGGAGCAGTTCTTC. Its protein product is CASSLMVHREQFF.